The 24 T cell receptor beta chains presented below share a single source sample, sequenced in a study of OX40 agonist ivuxolimab in advanced cancers. Sequencing used immunoSEQ multiplex PCR; TCRdb keeps in-frame clones, though not all of them. The sample records about 50,000 clones, 89% being singletons. Sequenced here: CD4+ or CD8+ T cells sorted from blood, sampled in a trial of the OX40 agonist ivuxolimab. The receptors stem from an adult with an advanced solid tumor such as melanoma, head and neck, liver or kidney cancer.

This chain connects TRBV5-1 to TRBJ2-3, with 8 positions matching TRBD1. With 3 bases clipped from V and 5 bases from J, the junction kept 5 bases outside the gene matches. Germline CDR1 is SGHRS and CDR2 is YFSETQ. This CDR3 is 14 amino acids long. CDR3 nucleotides: TGCGCCAGCAGCTCCGGACAGGGAATAGATACGCAGTATTTT. Translated, it gives CASSSGQGIDTQYF.

The rearrangement joins TRBV6-1 to TRBJ2-2; a weak D match, TRBD1 (6 bases). The CDR3 runs 15 residues. V lost 2 bases and J 3 bases, leaving 10 bases between the germline ends. Germline loops: CDR1 MNHNS, CDR2 SASEGT. The CDR3 here is CASSERGTYTGELFF. DNA of the CDR3: TGTGCCAGCAGTGAAAGGGGGACGTACACCGGGGAGCTGTTTTTT.

This chain uses TRBV28 with TRBJ1-1; possible D gene TRBD1, 6 bases. The CDR3 is 14 residues long. The ends were cut back, 4 bases at V and 1 base at J, with 10 bases in the middle. CDR1 MDHEN and CDR2 SYDVKM come from the germline V gene. The CDR3 loop reads CASSSRQANTEAFF. The CDR3 DNA follows: TGTGCCAGCAGTTCCCGACAGGCGAACACTGAAGCTTTCTTT.

The chain recombines TRBV13 with TRBJ2-1; 9 bases are a match to TRBD2. This CDR3 spans 16 amino acids. Germline V lookup: CDR1 PRHDT, CDR2 FYEKMQ (reference sequence). After removal of 5 bases from V and 7 bases from J, the junction contained 12 bases not matched to a gene. The CDR3 nucleotides read TGTGCCAGCAGCCCAAGGCCGGGACTAGCTGAGAATGAGCAGTTCTTC. It specifies CASSPRPGLAENEQFF.

In its sample, this clone was seen once. The CDR3 DNA follows: TGTGCCAGCAGCTTGGGACAGGGCAGAGACGAGCAGTACGTC. Its translation is CASSLGQGRDEQYV. The chain joins TRBV5-5 to TRBJ2-7, with TRBD1 identical over 7 bases. From germline, CDR1 is SGHKS and CDR2 YYEKEE (reference sequence). The CDR3 extends over 14 amino acids. V lost 0 bases to trimming and J lost 5 bases; unmatched junction nucleotides: 5.

This clone showed up just once. This chain connects TRBV27 to TRBJ2-1; possible D gene TRBD1, 6 bases. Trimming stripped 1 base from V and 0 bases from J, with 19 bases between. CDR1 is MNHEY, CDR2 SMNVEV, per germline (reference sequence). The CDR3 extends over 19 amino acids. The CDR3 region is CASSLWAGVLRSSYNEQFF. In DNA form, the CDR3 reads TGTGCCAGCAGTTTATGGGCAGGGGTCCTAAGGAGCTCCTACAATGAGCAGTTCTTC.

The chain has TRBV7-2 and TRBJ1-2; tentative D call: TRBD1 (5 bases). The CDR3 spans 13 residues. Trimming took off 4 bases at V and 8 bases at J, with 14 bases between the two ends. Germline V lookup: CDR1 SGHTA, CDR2 FQGNSA. The CDR3 reads CASSSIDGTGYTF. In DNA form, the CDR3 reads TGTGCCAGCAGCTCTATTGACGGGACCGGCTACACCTTC.

In this sample, this clone turned up a few times. The V and J genes are TRBV11-2 and TRBJ2-5, with D perhaps matching TRBD1 (6 bases). CDR1 and CDR2 (germline): SGHAT, FQNNGV. The CDR3 has 14 amino acids. V was shortened by 2 bases and J by 4 bases, with 11 bases between the two germline ends. The CDR3 sequence is CASSLFTGLETQYF. The CDR3 nucleotides read TGTGCCAGCAGCTTATTCACAGGGCTAGAGACCCAGTACTTC.

This chain connects TRBV4-1 to TRBJ2-5; a weak D match, TRBD1 (5 bases). V was pared by 0 bases and J by 4 bases, with 12 bases between. The CDR3 consists of 15 residues. Germline CDR1 is MGHRA and CDR2 is YSYEKL. The CDR3 nucleotides read TGCGCCAGCAGCCAAGATCGGCAGGGTCGAGAGACCCAGTACTTC. Translating it yields CASSQDRQGRETQYF.

The chain couples TRBV4-1 to TRBJ2-7; D is unclear. The CDR3 loop spans 14 amino acids. V was pared by 3 bases and J by 4 bases, with 13 bases between. From germline, CDR1 is MGHRA and CDR2 YSYEKL. The CDR3 reads CASSHTGRVYEQYF. Written as DNA, the CDR3 is TGCGCCAGCAGCCATACCGGCCGCGTATACGAGCAGTACTTC.

V usage is TRBV18 and J usage is TRBJ1-1; no clear D. V lost 2 bases and J 1 base, leaving 5 bases between the germline ends. The CDR3 totals 13 residues. The germline gives CDR1 KGHSH, CDR2 LQKENI. This CDR3 reads CASSPEANTEAFF. The CDR3 DNA reads TGTGCCAGCTCACCAGAGGCGAACACTGAAGCTTTCTTT.

The rearrangement joins TRBV4-1 to TRBJ2-3; 11 nucleotides line up with TRBD2. CDR1 is MGHRA and CDR2 is YSYEKL in the germline V gene. The CDR3 is made up of 17 amino acids. V shed 2 bases, J shed 6 bases, and the junction held 10 bases outside the gene matches. The CDR3 here is CASSQPPGLADSDTQYF. CDR3 in DNA: TGCGCCAGCAGCCAACCTCCGGGACTAGCGGATTCCGATACGCAGTATTTT.

CDR3 coding DNA: TGTGCCAGCAGCTCTAGCGGGAGTAGATCCTATTACGAGCAGTACTTC. Its translation: CASSSSGSRSYYEQYF. This chain uses TRBV11-2 with TRBJ2-7, with TRBD2 identical over 10 bases. V was clipped by 4 bases and J by 4 bases; unmatched bases: 10. The CDR3 length is 16 residues. The germline V gene encodes CDR1 SGHAT and CDR2 FQNNGV.

This clone is a singleton in its sample. J is TRBJ2-7 and V is TRBV4-1; no reliable D call. Germline V gene lookup returns CDR1 MGHRA and CDR2 YSYEKL. The V gene lost 0 bases and the J gene lost 6 bases, with 9 bases spanning the gap. The CDR3 is made up of 13 amino acids. Written as DNA, the CDR3 is TGCGCCAGCAGCCAAGATGGACGAACCGAGCAGTACTTC. Amino acid sequence: CASSQDGRTEQYF.

V gene TRBV21-1 combines with J gene TRBJ1-2. TRBV21-1 is a listed pseudogene. The CDR3 sequence is 15 residues long. The CDR3 nucleotides read TGTGCCAGCATTACGGGGCAGCGCCTCTCTTTGGGCTACACCTTC. It specifies CASITGQRLSLGYTF.

V gene TRBV7-8 combines with J gene TRBJ2-7; tentatively, D is TRBD2 (5 bases). V lost 5 bases and J 6 bases, leaving 20 bases between the germline ends. CDR1 is SGHVS, CDR2 FQNEAQ, per germline. This CDR3 has 15 amino acids. The CDR3 sequence: CASSESGLAGLEQYF. The CDR3 DNA is TGTGCCAGCAGCGAGAGTGGGCTAGCTGGTCTCGAGCAGTACTTC.

This sequence joins TRBV11-3 and TRBJ2-3; TRBD2 aligns across 10 bases. This CDR3 has 18 residues. Trimming took 7 bases from V and 2 from J; bases not matched to a gene: 15. In germline, CDR1 is SGHNT, CDR2 YENEEA. CDR3 coding DNA: TGTGCCAGCACTCCCCCGGCTAGCGGGAGACCGTCCACAGATACGCAGTATTTT. Residues: CASTPPASGRPSTDTQYF.

The CDR3 protein is CASSHGGGAYNEQFF. The CDR3 bases are TGTGCCAGCAGCCACGGCGGGGGGGCCTACAATGAGCAGTTCTTC. The V call is TRBV7-9, the J call TRBJ2-1; 9 bases line up with TRBD2. The CDR3 covers 15 residues. The germline V gene encodes CDR1 SEHNR and CDR2 FQNEAQ (reference sequence). After removal of 5 bases from V and 2 bases from J, the junction contained 4 bases not matched to a gene.

The gene calls are TRBV27 and TRBJ2-7; the match to TRBD2 covers 10 bases. This CDR3 has 17 amino acids. Germline CDR1 and CDR2: MNHEY and SMNVEV (reference sequence). V was clipped by 7 bases and J by 0 bases; unmatched bases: 12. CDR3: CASTGSGRAIGSYEQYF. In nucleotides, the CDR3 is TGTGCCAGCACCGGGAGCGGGAGGGCAATAGGCTCCTACGAGCAGTACTTC.

The rearrangement joins TRBV4-1 to TRBJ1-1, with D maybe TRBD1 (5 bases). The V end was cut by 3 bases, the J end by 6 bases, with 20 bases between. In germline, CDR1 is MGHRA, CDR2 YSYEKL. There are 16 residues in the CDR3. CDR3 sequence: CASSHTGGGYFAEAFF. The DNA of the CDR3 is TGCGCCAGCAGCCATACAGGCGGGGGTTATTTCGCTGAAGCTTTCTTT.

V is TRBV14 and J is TRBJ2-1; D gene ambiguous. With 1 base removed from V and 11 bases from J, the gap between germline ends came to 6 bases. Germline lookup yields CDR1 SGHDN and CDR2 FVKESK. There are 11 residues in the CDR3. CDR3 sequence reads: CASSQGWKQFF. The CDR3 DNA reads TGTGCCAGCAGCCAAGGGTGGAAGCAGTTCTTC.

This chain joins TRBV7-9 and TRBJ1-2; TRBD1 matches 7 bases. The CDR3 contains 16 residues. Germline assignment: CDR1 SEHNR and CDR2 FQNEAQ (reference sequence). Trimming at V came to 1 base and at J to 1 base, leaving 6 bases not matched to a gene. DNA for the CDR3: TGTGCCAGCAGCTTAGGGGGGACAGAGATTAACTATGGCTACACCTTC. It specifies CASSLGGTEINYGYTF.

The rearrangement uses TRBV4-1 and TRBJ2-1, with a possible D match to TRBD2 (7 bases). V shed 3 bases and J shed 6 bases, with 15 bases lying between them. This CDR3 has 15 amino acids. Germline CDR1 and CDR2: MGHRA and YSYEKL. The CDR3 spells CASSQGRGDFNEQFF. The CDR3 nucleotides are TGCGCCAGCAGCCAGGGGAGGGGGGATTTCAATGAGCAGTTCTTC.

Regarding this clone: At one end, the junction sequence differs from germline, possibly due to a read error. The rearrangement links TRBV19 to TRBJ1-1, with D possibly TRBD1 on 5 matching bases. This CDR3 is 13 amino acids long. Germline V CDR1 and CDR2: LNHDA, SQIVND (reference sequence). The CDR3 coding sequence is TGTGCCAGTACTATAGGGGTGAACACTGAAGCTTTCTTT. Residues: CASTIGVNTEAFF.